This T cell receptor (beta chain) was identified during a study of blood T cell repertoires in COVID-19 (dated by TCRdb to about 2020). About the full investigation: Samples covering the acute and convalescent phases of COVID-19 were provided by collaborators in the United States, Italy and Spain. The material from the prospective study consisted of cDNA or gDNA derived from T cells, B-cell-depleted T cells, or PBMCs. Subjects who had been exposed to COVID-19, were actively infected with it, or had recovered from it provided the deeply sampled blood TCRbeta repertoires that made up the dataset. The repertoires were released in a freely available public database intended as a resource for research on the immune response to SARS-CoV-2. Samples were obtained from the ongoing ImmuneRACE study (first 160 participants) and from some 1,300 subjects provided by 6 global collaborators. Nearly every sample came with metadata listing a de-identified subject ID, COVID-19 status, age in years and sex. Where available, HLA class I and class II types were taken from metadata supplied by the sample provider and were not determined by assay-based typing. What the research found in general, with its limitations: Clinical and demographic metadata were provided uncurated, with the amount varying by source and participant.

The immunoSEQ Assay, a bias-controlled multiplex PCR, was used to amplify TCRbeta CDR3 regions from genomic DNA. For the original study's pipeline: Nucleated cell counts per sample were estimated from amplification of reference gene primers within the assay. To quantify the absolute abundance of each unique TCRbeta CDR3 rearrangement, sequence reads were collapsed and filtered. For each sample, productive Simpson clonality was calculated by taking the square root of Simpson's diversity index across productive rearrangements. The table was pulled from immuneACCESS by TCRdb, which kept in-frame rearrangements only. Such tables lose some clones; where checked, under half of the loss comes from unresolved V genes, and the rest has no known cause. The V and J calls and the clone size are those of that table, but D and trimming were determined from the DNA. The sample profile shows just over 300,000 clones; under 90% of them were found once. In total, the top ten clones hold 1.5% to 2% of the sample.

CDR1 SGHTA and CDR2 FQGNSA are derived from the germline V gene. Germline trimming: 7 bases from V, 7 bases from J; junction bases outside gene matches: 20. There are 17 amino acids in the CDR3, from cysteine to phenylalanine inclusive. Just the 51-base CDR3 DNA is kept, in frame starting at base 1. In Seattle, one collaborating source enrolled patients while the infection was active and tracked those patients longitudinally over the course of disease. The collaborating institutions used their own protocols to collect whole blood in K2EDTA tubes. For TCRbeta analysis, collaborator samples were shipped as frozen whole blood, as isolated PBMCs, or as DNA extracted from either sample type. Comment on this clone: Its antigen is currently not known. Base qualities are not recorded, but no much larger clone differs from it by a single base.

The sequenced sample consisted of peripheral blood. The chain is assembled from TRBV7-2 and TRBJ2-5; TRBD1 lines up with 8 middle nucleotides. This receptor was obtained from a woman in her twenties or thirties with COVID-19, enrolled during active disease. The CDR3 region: CASTPPGQGTSRGTQYF. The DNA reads TGTGCCAGCACCCCACCTGGACAGGGTACCTCCCGGGGGACCCAGTACTTC. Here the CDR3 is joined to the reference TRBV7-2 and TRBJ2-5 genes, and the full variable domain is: GAGVSQSPSNKVTEKGKDVELRCDPISGHTALYWYRQSLGQGLEFLIYFQGNSAPDKSGLPSDRFSAERTGGSVSTLTIQRTQQEDSAVYLCASTPPGQGTSRGTQYFGPGTRLLVL.